This note documents a single T cell receptor (beta chain) sequence. Antigen specificity is unknown. The data were taken from a study of shared clonotypes between healthy human individuals. General study points: Rarefaction indicated that sorted-subset sequencing remained incomplete although depth was large.

This table comes from immunoSEQ multiplex PCR, and its TCRdb copy is limited to in-frame clones, with some not included. The sample yields about 1.5 million clones, roughly 96% seen once. There are 15 residues in the CDR3. V was trimmed by 2 bases and J by 0 bases, leaving 8 bases between them. The V gene's germline CDR1 is SGHTA and CDR2 FQGNSA. The chain recombines TRBV7-2 with TRBJ1-3; no clear D gene. The specimen was naive CD4+ T cells sorted from blood. Subset here: CD45RA+ positively selected. This TCR came from a man in his thirties or forties in good health. The CDR3 reads CASSLQWNSGNTIYF. CDR3 DNA: TGTGCCAGCAGCTTACAGTGGAACTCTGGAAACACCATATATTTT.